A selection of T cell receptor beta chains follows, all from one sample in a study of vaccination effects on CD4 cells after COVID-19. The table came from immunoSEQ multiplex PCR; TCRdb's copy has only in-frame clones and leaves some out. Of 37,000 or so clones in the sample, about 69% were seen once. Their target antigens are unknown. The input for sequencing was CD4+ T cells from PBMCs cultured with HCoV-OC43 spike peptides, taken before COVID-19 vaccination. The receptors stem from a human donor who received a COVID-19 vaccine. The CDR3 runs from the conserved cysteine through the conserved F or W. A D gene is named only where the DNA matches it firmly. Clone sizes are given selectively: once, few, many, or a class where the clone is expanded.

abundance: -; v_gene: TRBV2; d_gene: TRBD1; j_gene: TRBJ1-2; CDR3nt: TGTGCCATCGACAGGGGGGAGACCTTC; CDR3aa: CAIDRGETF
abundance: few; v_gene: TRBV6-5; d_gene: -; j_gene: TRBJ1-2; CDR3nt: TGTGCCAGCAGTTTGGGCGGAGGGGTTGATGGCTACACCTTC; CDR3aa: CASSLGGGVDGYTF
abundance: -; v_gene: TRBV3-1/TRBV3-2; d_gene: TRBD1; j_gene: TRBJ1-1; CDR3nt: TGTGCCAGCAGCCACTGGACAGGGAAGGAGAACACTGAAGCTTTCTTT; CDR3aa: CASSHWTGKENTEAFF
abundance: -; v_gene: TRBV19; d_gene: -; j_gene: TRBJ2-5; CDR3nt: TGTGCCAGTAGTATAGGTTGGGCGGGACAAGAGACCCAGTACTTC; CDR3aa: CASSIGWAGQETQYF
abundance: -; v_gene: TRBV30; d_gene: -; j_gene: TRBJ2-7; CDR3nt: TGTGCCTGGAGTCCCCCCAGCTACGAGCAGTACTTC; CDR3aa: CAWSPPSYEQYF
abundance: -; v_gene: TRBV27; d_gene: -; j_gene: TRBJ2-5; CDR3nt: TGTGCCAGCCGGTCCCCAGGCAGAAGAGAGACCCAGTACTTC; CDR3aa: CASRSPGRRETQYF
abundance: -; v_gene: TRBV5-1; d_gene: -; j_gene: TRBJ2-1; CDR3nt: TGCGCCAGCAGCTTACAGGGAAGGGGCCCCAATGAGCAGTTCTTC; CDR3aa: CASSLQGRGPNEQFF
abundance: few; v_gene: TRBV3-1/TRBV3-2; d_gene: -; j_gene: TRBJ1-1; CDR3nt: TGTGCCAGCAGCCAAGTGTCTCTTGTGGCTGAAGCTTTCTTT; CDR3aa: CASSQVSLVAEAFF
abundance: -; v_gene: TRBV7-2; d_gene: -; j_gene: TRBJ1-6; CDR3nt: TGTGCCAGCAGCGAACGATCCACAGGGCAGCGCTCCTATAATTCACCCCTCCACTTT; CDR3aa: CASSERSTGQRSYNSPLHF
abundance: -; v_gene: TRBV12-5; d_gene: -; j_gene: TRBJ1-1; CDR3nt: TGTGCTAGTGGTTTGGTAGACAGTAATTCCCAAGCTTTCTTT; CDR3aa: CASGLVDSNSQAFF
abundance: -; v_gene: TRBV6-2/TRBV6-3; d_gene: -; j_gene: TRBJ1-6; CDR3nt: TGTGCCAGCAGTCACCCCTCCTTTGGGAGGGATAATTCACCCCTCCACTTT; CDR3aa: CASSHPSFGRDNSPLHF
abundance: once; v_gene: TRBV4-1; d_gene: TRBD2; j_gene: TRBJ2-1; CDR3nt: TGCGCCAGCAGCCTAACTAGCGGCGGCTACAATGAGCAGTTCTTC; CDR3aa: CASSLTSGGYNEQFF
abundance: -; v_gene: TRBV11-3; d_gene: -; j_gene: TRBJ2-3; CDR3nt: TGTGCCAGCAGCTTAGGTGGTAGCGGCAGCACAGATACGCAGTATTTT; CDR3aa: CASSLGGSGSTDTQYF
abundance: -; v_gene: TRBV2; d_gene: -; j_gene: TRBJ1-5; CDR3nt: TGTGCCAGCAGTCAAGAAATGGGGACCCAGCATTTT; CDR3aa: CASSQEMGTQHF
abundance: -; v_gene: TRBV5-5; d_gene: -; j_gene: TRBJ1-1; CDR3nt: TGTGCCAGCAGCTTGAGGGGGGGCACGAACACTGAAGCTTTCTTT; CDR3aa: CASSLRGGTNTEAFF
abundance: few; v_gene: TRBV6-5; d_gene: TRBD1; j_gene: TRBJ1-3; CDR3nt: TGTGCCAGCGGAAACAGGGGGCGTAGAGGAAACACCATATATTTT; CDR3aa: CASGNRGRRGNTIYF
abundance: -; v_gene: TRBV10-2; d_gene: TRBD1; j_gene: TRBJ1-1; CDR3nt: TGCGCCAGCAGTGGGACAGGGGGGGGGACTGAAGCTTTCTTT; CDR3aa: CASSGTGGGTEAFF
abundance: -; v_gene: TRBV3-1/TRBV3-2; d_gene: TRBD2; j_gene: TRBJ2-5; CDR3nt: TGTGCCAGCAGCCAAGCGGGGGGTGGCAGAGAGACCCAGTACTTC; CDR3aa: CASSQAGGGRETQYF
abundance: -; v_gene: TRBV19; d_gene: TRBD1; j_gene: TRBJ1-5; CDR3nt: TGTGCCAGTAGTTCCCGTACAGGGGGGGATCAGCCCCAGCATTTT; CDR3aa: CASSSRTGGDQPQHF